Listed below are T cell receptor beta chains from one sample, sequenced in a study of blood T cell repertoires in COVID-19. Assay used: immunoSEQ multiplex PCR; TCRdb lists only in-frame clones, some missing. The sample lists 300,000 to 400,000 clones; just over 85% were seen once. Sequenced sample: PBMCs or T cells enriched from blood (not recorded which). These TCRs come from a woman aged 40-49 years with acute COVID-19. The CDR3 runs from the conserved cysteine through the conserved F or W. A D gene is named only where the DNA matches it firmly. Clone size is given for some rows only: seen once, a few or many times, or a class if the clone is expanded.

clone_size j_call d_call v_call cdr3_nt cdr3_aa
NA TRBJ2-1 TRBD2 TRBV5-1 TGCGCCAGCAGCTTACTAGCGGGAGGTCAGGGTGAGCAGTTCTTC CASSLLAGGQGEQFF
NA TRBJ2-2 TRBD1 TRBV3-1/TRBV3-2 TGTGCCAGCAGCAGTCCCGGGACAGGGGCCACGAACACCGGGGAGCTGTTTTTT CASSSPGTGATNTGELFF
NA TRBJ1-2 TRBD1 TRBV28 TGTGCCAGCAGTGTACAGGGGGCTGGCTACACCTTC CASSVQGAGYTF
NA TRBJ1-2 NA TRBV7-9 TGTGCCAGCAGCCCCGACTTAGGCGGCTACACCTTC CASSPDLGGYTF
NA TRBJ2-7 TRBD1 TRBV5-1 TGCGCCAGCAGGCAGGGGGCGATGACCTACGAGCAGTACTTC CASRQGAMTYEQYF
few TRBJ1-1 NA TRBV9 TGTGCCAGCAGCGCAGACAGGAAGAACACTGAAGCTTTCTTT CASSADRKNTEAFF
NA TRBJ2-5 NA TRBV9 TGTGCCAGCAGCTCCCAGGGCGGGGTCCTAGTCTCGGAGACCCAGTACTTC CASSSQGGVLVSETQYF
NA TRBJ1-1 NA TRBV29-1 TGCAGCGGGAACACACAGCTGAACACTGAAGCTTTCTTT CSGNTQLNTEAFF
NA TRBJ1-1 NA TRBV6-5 TGTGCCAGCAGTTACGCCGTGGGGCAGGGAGAAGCTTTCTTT CASSYAVGQGEAFF
NA TRBJ2-7 TRBD2 TRBV3-1/TRBV3-2 TGTGCCAGCAGCCCACCTCGCGTGGCGGGAGGGCGCGAGCAGTACTTC CASSPPRVAGGREQYF
NA TRBJ1-1 NA TRBV19 TGTGCCAGTAGCTTCTCGACGAGAGGCCCAGCTGAAGCTTTCTTT CASSFSTRGPAEAFF
once TRBJ1-2 NA TRBV27 TGTGCCAGCAGGGGAGGTGGGCACTATGGCTACACCTTC CASRGGGHYGYTF
NA TRBJ2-7 TRBD1 TRBV27 TGTGCCAGCACCCCTGTGGGACAGGCCGGCGAGCAGTACTTC CASTPVGQAGEQYF
NA TRBJ1-2 NA TRBV25-1 TGTGCCAGCAGTGAGGATACAGAGGGAGCGGGCTACACCTTC CASSEDTEGAGYTF
NA TRBJ1-4 NA TRBV10-2 TGCGCCAGCATGGTCGGACAGAGCGAGGAAAAACTGTTTTTT CASMVGQSEEKLFF
NA TRBJ2-1 NA TRBV3-1/TRBV3-2 TGTGCCAGCAGCCAAGGGGGTGGAGGTCTCGCGCAGTTCTTC CASSQGGGGLAQFF
NA TRBJ1-1 NA TRBV4-3 TGCGCCAGCAGCCAAGATCTTGGGGCTGGCACTGAAGCTTTCTTT CASSQDLGAGTEAFF
NA TRBJ1-2 TRBD1 TRBV9 TGTGCCAGCAGCACCGGGACAGGAGACTATGGCTACACCTTC CASSTGTGDYGYTF
NA TRBJ2-7 TRBD1 TRBV19 TGTGCCAGTACCCCGGGACAGGGCTACGAGCAGTACTTC CASTPGQGYEQYF
NA TRBJ2-7 NA TRBV2 TGTGCCAGCAAGGTTGGCGACAGCACGTTCACCTACGAGCAGTACTTC CASKVGDSTFTYEQYF
NA TRBJ2-7 NA TRBV7-9 TGTGCCAGCACCCAGTCAGCCTACGAGCAGTACTTC CASTQSAYEQYF
once TRBJ1-2 TRBD1 TRBV5-4 TGTGCCAGCAGCTTACAGGGGTATGGCTACACCTTC CASSLQGYGYTF
once TRBJ2-3 TRBD1 TRBV28 TGTGCCAGCAGTTCTCCGGGACAGGGGGGAGAAGATACGCAGTATTTT CASSSPGQGGEDTQYF
NA TRBJ2-1 TRBD2 TRBV5-1 TGCGCCAGCAGCTCCGGGACTAGCGGGGGACTCTACAATGAGCAGTTCTTC CASSSGTSGGLYNEQFF
NA TRBJ1-2 TRBD1 TRBV7-9 TGTGCCAGCAGCCTTGACAGGGGGGATGGCTACACCTTC CASSLDRGDGYTF
NA TRBJ2-7 TRBD1 TRBV4-2 TGTGCCAGCAGCCAAGATTGGGGACAGGGTAATAGCGAGCAGTACTTC CASSQDWGQGNSEQYF
NA TRBJ1-2 TRBD1 TRBV25-1 TGTGCCAGCAGTGACCCCGGACAGGGGGCGCATCATGGCTACACCTTC CASSDPGQGAHHGYTF
NA TRBJ2-5 NA TRBV10-3 TGTGCCATCAGTGAGGCCGTGCCGGGGACCCAGTACTTC CAISEAVPGTQYF
NA TRBJ2-7 NA TRBV7-6 TGTGCCAGCAGCTCCCAGGGGAACGAGCAGTACTTC CASSSQGNEQYF
NA TRBJ1-2 NA TRBV7-2 TGTGCCAGCAGCTTACAGGGGAACTTAGATGGCTACACCTTC CASSLQGNLDGYTF
NA TRBJ2-3 NA TRBV19 TGTGCCAGTAGTACGGCAGGGGCTGGCACAGATACGCAGTATTTT CASSTAGAGTDTQYF
once TRBJ2-7 NA TRBV15 TGTGCCACCAGCAGCCTGGACAGCCACTACGAGCAGTACTTC CATSSLDSHYEQYF
once TRBJ1-5 TRBD1 TRBV5-4 TGTGCCAGCAGCTTGGATGGGACAGGTATTCAGCCCCAGCATTTT CASSLDGTGIQPQHF
NA TRBJ2-3 TRBD2 TRBV7-8 TGTGCCAGCAGCCTGGGACTAGCGGTGGATACGCAGTATTTT CASSLGLAVDTQYF
NA TRBJ2-1 NA TRBV5-1 TGCGCCAGCAGCTTGGGTCCCAGAGCGGAGCAGTTCTTC CASSLGPRAEQFF
NA TRBJ2-2 TRBD1 TRBV27 TGTGCCAGCAGTTTATTGCGGACAGGGATCACCGGGGAGCTGTTTTTT CASSLLRTGITGELFF
once TRBJ2-1 NA TRBV7-3 TGTGCCAGCAGCTTTGTCAGGGGCCATGAGCAGTTCTTC CASSFVRGHEQFF
NA TRBJ2-7 NA TRBV12-1 TGTGCCAGCAGCTTTCCCTACCAACGGGAACCCCACGAGCAGTACTTC CASSFPYQREPHEQYF